This TCR beta chain was identified in a study of T cell responses to AZD1222 COVID-19 vaccine. Notes on the study in general: Following two doses of AZD1222, Spike-specific TCR breadth and depth rose. Dominant CD4 TCR responses targeted spike regions 160-218 and 743-854.

The assay was immunoSEQ multiplex PCR, and TCRdb's table has in-frame clones only and misses some. The sample table sets out 150,000 or so clones. Germline V CDR1 and CDR2: LNHNV, YYDKDF (reference sequence). With 1 base removed from V and 5 bases from J, the gap between germline ends came to 7 bases. The CDR3 totals 13 residues. As concerns this clone: The antigen is undetermined.

This sequence joins TRBV15 and TRBJ2-3; D remains unclear. The sample taken for sequencing was peripheral blood. The sequence derives from an adult in good health. CDR3 nucleotides: TGTGCCACCAGCAGAGTAAGTGTAGATACGCAGTATTTT. Translation: CATSRVSVDTQYF. Together with reference TRBV15 and TRBJ2-3, the CDR3 gives the full variable domain: DAMVIQNPRYQVTQFGKPVTLSCSQTLNHNVMYWYQQKSSQAPKLLFHYYDKDFNNEADTPDNFQSRRPNTSFCFLDIRSPGLGDTAMYLCATSRVSVDTQYFGPGTRLTVL.